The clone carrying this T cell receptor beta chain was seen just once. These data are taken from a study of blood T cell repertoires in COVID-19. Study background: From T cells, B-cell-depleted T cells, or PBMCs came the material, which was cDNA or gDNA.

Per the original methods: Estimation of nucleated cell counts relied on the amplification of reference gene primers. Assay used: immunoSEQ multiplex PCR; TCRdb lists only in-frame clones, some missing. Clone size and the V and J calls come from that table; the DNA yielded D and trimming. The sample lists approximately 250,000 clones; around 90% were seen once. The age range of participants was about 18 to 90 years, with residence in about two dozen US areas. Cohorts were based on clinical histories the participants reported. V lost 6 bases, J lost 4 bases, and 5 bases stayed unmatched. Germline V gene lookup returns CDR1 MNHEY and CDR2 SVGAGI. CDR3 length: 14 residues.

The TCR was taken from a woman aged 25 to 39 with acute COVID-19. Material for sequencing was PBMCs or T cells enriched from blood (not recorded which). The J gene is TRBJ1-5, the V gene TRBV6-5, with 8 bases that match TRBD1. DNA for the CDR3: TGTGCCAGCAGAGACAGGGGAGCAAATCAGCCCCAGCATTTT. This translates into CASRDRGANQPQHF.